This entry concerns a single TCR beta chain. This clonotype was counted between two and nine times. The antigen it recognizes is unknown. Base qualities are missing; no much larger clone stands one base away. Each patient had bone marrow sampled at the time of active disease. Ficoll-Hypaque density gradient centrifugation was used to isolate the bone marrow mononuclear cells. To remove myeloma plasma cells, the cells were labeled with CD138 magnetic microbeads on a MACS separator, and CD138-negative cells were then collected by negative selection. Purity of the isolated cells was checked by flow cytometry on an Attune NxT using CD138 antibodies. Total RNA was extracted with TRIzol reagent and quantified with a NanoDrop spectrophotometer. For each patient, the CD138-negative bone marrow sample underwent paired RNA-seq and IR-seq. The sample belongs to a study of read filtering for tumor transcriptome and immune sequencing (dated by TCRdb to about 2020). Turning to the overall study: The cohort had roughly 17 male and more than 11 female patients with a mean age of about 66 years, ranging from roughly 45 to 80. By revised international staging, eight or nine patients were R-ISS I, over 15 were R-ISS II and more than five were R-ISS III. After DNase treatment, whole-transcriptome libraries were prepared using the TruSeq RNA Access Library Prep Kit. TCR-region mapped reads per sample ranged from about 4.05 to 11 million with IR-seq versus only roughly 75 to 1273 with RNA-seq. Using the same bone marrow samples, the study compared TCR repertoires obtained by targeted immune repertoire sequencing with those obtained by bulk whole-transcriptome sequencing. One of the main goals was to work out a read-filtering strategy for immune repertoire data, in particular whether clonotypes backed by only a single read should be removed.

Points the paper makes about the study in general: Clonotypes were captured by IR-seq at much higher depth and more reliably than by RNA-seq, and smaller IR-seq throughput was sufficient for identification of most shared clonotypes. When single-read clonotypes were removed, the proportions of shared clonotypes in IR-seq and RNA-seq correlated more strongly. In IR-seq, roughly four fifths of clonotypes but approximately 4% of total reads were represented by single-read clonotypes, whereas in RNA-seq, 74.6% of clonotypes and about 40% of reads were represented by single-read clonotypes. Rather than purified T cells, the sorted CD138-negative fraction was a mixed bone marrow immune population.

TCR libraries were built from 400 ng RNA with the Immunoverse kit, using molecular barcoded adaptors covering alpha/delta and beta/gamma chains. TCR library preparation was performed with the same RNA that was used for transcriptome sequencing. Sequencing of the TCR libraries was done on an Illumina HiSeq 4000 with 2 x 150 cycles. On the authors' methods: TCR reads were aligned to human V, D, J and C references and assembled into CDR3 clonotypes with MiXCR, including quality filtering and error correction. The tcR package in R was used to analyze clonotype counts and gene usage diversity. For inspection of raw mapping reads, RNA-seq reads were mapped by STAR aligner version 2.5.3a onto GRCh37 of the human genome. IR-seq fastq files were randomly downsampled with Seqtk 1.3 to test the effect of sequencing depth on detected clonotypes. In TCRdb, the public reads were trimmed at Q25 with fastp and aligned with MiXCR, with productive beta chains retained. Identical CDR3 protein sequences are pooled into one entry, listed with their most common genes and DNA. The V and J calls were determined by TCRdb, not by the authors. Counted in this sample were tens of thousands of distinct CDR3 sequences; 15% to 20% of them appeared once. The ten largest account for over 35% of the sample.

CDR1 and CDR2 (SEHNR, FQNEAQ) derive from the germline V gene (reference sequence). Taken from cysteine to phenylalanine, the CDR3 has 16 residues. Only the CDR3 part of the read is kept: 48 bases, read in frame from the first base. The sequence was obtained from a donor at least 40 years old with multiple myeloma. Sequenced: a population of CD138-negative cells sorted from bone marrow. The sample's cell subset or site label, in plain terms: bone marrow mononuclear cells depleted of CD138+ plasma/myeloma cells by negative magnetic selection. The V and J segments used are TRBV7-9 and TRBJ1-2, with no confidently assigned D gene. This receptor has the CDR3 CAVWLGMRGYDYGYTF. The DNA reads TGTGCGGTCTGGTTAGGTATGAGAGGATACGACTATGGCTACACCTTC. Here the CDR3 is joined to the reference TRBV7-9 and TRBJ1-2 genes, and the full variable domain is: DTGVSQNPRHKITKRGQNVTFRCDPISEHNRLYWYRQTLGQGPEFLTYFQNEAQLEKSRLLSDRFSAERPKGSFSTLEIQRTEQGDSAMYLCAVWLGMRGYDYGYTFGSGTRLTVV.